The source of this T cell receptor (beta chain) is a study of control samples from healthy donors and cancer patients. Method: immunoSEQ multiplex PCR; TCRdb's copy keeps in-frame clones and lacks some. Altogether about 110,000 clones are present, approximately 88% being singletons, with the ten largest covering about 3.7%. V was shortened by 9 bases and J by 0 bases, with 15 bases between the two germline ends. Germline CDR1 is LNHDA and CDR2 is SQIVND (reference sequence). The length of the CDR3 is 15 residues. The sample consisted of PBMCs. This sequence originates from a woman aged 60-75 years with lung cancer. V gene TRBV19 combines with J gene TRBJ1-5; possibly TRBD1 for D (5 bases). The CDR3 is CASRGGSYSNQPQHF. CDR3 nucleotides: TGTGCCAGCCGGGGGGGTTCTTATAGCAATCAGCCCCAGCATTTT.